The present T cell receptor beta chain was sequenced within a study of response to subunit inactivated influenza vaccine. The CDR3 has 12 residues. V lost 10 bases to trimming and J lost 7 bases; unmatched junction nucleotides: 7. The germline V gene encodes CDR1 ENHRY and CDR2 SYGVKD. In TCRdb, the RT-PCR reads were re-called with MiXCR into one record per CDR3 protein. In the table there are 200,000 to 300,000 distinct CDR3 sequences, about 12% of which are singletons. The V and J genes are TRBV10-3 and TRBJ2-1; 7 bases agree with TRBD1. Here the sequenced sample was non-naive T cells sorted from PBMCs, taken 14 to 15 days before vaccination. This TCR came from a man aged 45 to 65 who received an inactivated influenza vaccine. Here the CDR3 reads CATGTARNEQFF. DNA of the CDR3: TGTGCCACCGGGACAGCCAGAAATGAGCAGTTCTTC.